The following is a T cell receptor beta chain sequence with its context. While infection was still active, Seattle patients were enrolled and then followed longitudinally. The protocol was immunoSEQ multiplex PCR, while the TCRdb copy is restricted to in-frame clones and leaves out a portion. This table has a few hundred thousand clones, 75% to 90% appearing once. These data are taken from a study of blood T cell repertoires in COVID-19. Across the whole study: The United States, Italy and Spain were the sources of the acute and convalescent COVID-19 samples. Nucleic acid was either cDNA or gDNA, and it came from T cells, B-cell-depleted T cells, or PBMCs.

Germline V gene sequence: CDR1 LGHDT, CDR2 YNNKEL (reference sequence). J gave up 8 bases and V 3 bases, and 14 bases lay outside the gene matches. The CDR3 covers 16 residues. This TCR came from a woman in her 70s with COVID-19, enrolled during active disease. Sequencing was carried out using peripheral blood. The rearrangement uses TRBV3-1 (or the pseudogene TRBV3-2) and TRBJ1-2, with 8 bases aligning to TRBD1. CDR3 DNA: TGTGCCAGCAGCCAGACAGGGGCTTTAGGTTCCCTCGGCTACACCTTC. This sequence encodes CASSQTGALGSLGYTF.